What follows are 14 T cell receptor beta chains derived from one specimen sequenced in a study of blood T cell repertoires in COVID-19. Generated by immunoSEQ multiplex PCR, the TCRdb table keeps only in-frame clones and is missing some. The sample has roughly 70,000 clones, about nine tenths seen once. Sequenced material: peripheral blood. These receptor sequences come from a man in his sixties with acute or convalescent COVID-19.

The gene calls are TRBV19 and TRBJ1-2, with TRBD1 matching over 8 bases. Trimming removed 2 bases from V and 8 bases from J; junction bases left unmatched: 13. The CDR3 runs 16 residues. Per germline, CDR1 LNHDA and CDR2 SQIVND (reference sequence). Here the CDR3 DNA reads TGTGCCAGTAGTATACGGGGACAGGCGACCTTCGGGGGCTACACCTTC. Translation gives CASSIRGQATFGGYTF.

This clone occurred a few times. The chain is built from TRBV12-3 or TRBV12-4 and TRBJ1-5; 7 bases fit TRBD1. The junction had 1 base not matched to a gene; V was cut back by 4 bases and J by 4 bases. This CDR3 contains 13 residues. The CDR3 DNA follows: TGTGCCAGCAGTTGGGACAGAAATCAGCCCCAGCATTTT. Protein product: CASSWDRNQPQHF.

The gene calls are TRBV19 and TRBJ1-2; 10 bases agree with TRBD1. Per the germline V gene, CDR1 is LNHDA and CDR2 is SQIVND (reference sequence). The CDR3 loop spans 16 amino acids. With V trimmed by 3 bases and J by 0 bases, 4 bases remained unmatched. As DNA, the CDR3 is TGTGCCAGTAGTATGCTGGGACAGGGGCCTAACTATGGCTACACCTTC. As protein: CASSMLGQGPNYGYTF.

The chain is built from TRBV6-6 and TRBJ2-5; tentatively, D is TRBD1 (6 bases). Germline V gene lookup returns CDR1 MNHNY and CDR2 SVGAGI (reference sequence). The CDR3 covers 15 residues. V was clipped by 2 bases and J by 0 bases, with 10 bases between them. The DNA for the CDR3 is TGTGCCAGCAGTTACGTAACAGGGTACCAAGAGACCCAGTACTTC. Protein sequence: CASSYVTGYQETQYF.

The chain recombines TRBV24-1 with TRBJ2-7; possibly TRBD2 for D (6 bases). CDR3 length equals 12 residues. Germline assignment: CDR1 KGHDR and CDR2 SFDVKD. V lost 3 bases and J 7 bases, leaving 9 bases between the germline ends. CDR3 sequence: CATSDPGGEQYF. CDR3 DNA: TGTGCCACCAGTGATCCCGGGGGTGAGCAGTACTTC.

The chain joins TRBV7-2 to TRBJ1-3; possibly TRBD1 for D (6 bases). The CDR3 has 15 residues. Trimming removed 5 bases at V and 2 bases at J, with 13 bases between. Germline CDR1 SGHTA, CDR2 FQGNSA. CDR3 DNA sequence: TGTGCCAGCAGCAAAGAAGGGGGAACTGGAAACACCATATATTTT. This codes for CASSKEGGTGNTIYF.

In regard to this clone: This same CDR3 is encoded by further DNA sequences in the sample. The chain links TRBV19 to TRBJ2-2; possible D gene TRBD2, 5 bases. Trimming left V 0 bases short and J 5 bases short, with 7 bases between. The CDR3 runs to 14 residues. Germline V gene lookup returns CDR1 LNHDA and CDR2 SQIVND (reference sequence). The chain's CDR3 is CASSIDRGTGELFF. The CDR3 DNA reads as TGTGCCAGTAGTATAGACCGCGGGACCGGGGAGCTGTTTTTT.

The J gene is TRBJ1-1, the V gene TRBV10-3, with TRBD1 matching over 7 bases. Unmatched junction bases numbered 12, after V lost 5 bases and J lost 0 bases. Germline assignment: CDR1 ENHRY and CDR2 SYGVKD. This CDR3 has 17 amino acids. The CDR3 spells CAISMRQGGDMNTEAFF. The CDR3 region has the DNA TGTGCCATCAGTATGAGACAGGGTGGGGACATGAACACTGAAGCTTTCTTT.

The chain is built from TRBV5-1 and TRBJ1-2; no clear D. V was cut by 2 bases and J by 4 bases, with 15 bases left in between. This CDR3 has 15 amino acids. CDR1 and CDR2 from the germline V gene are SGHRS and YFSETQ. The CDR3 loop reads CASSLTILGGYGYTF. The CDR3 nucleotides read TGCGCCAGCAGCTTAACGATTCTAGGTGGCTATGGCTACACCTTC.

This chain uses TRBV9 with TRBJ1-2; D is possibly TRBD1 (6 bases). Germline values: CDR1 SGDLS, CDR2 YYNGEE. The CDR3 loop spans 12 amino acids. Trimming shortened V by 3 bases and J by 4 bases, and 7 bases separated the two germline ends. CDR3 residues: CASSEDSYGYTF. Here the CDR3 DNA reads TGTGCCAGCAGCGAGGACAGCTATGGCTACACCTTC.

The V call is TRBV6-6, the J call TRBJ1-1, with D maybe TRBD1 (6 bases). CDR1 is MNHNY and CDR2 is SVGAGI in the germline V gene (reference sequence). The V end was cut by 2 bases, the J end by 3 bases, with 10 bases between. The CDR3 is 14 residues long. CDR3 sequence reads: CASSYEGGHTEAFF. CDR3 sequence (DNA): TGTGCCAGCAGTTACGAGGGGGGGCACACTGAAGCTTTCTTT.

This chain connects TRBV27 to TRBJ2-7; 7 bases align to TRBD2. V lost 6 bases and J lost 7; bases outside the gene matches: 12. The CDR3 runs 14 residues. Germline CDR1 MNHEY, CDR2 SMNVEV (reference sequence). CDR3 region: CASRPSRDYLEQYF. The DNA for the CDR3 is TGTGCCAGCAGGCCTTCAAGGGACTACTTAGAGCAGTACTTC.

The chain has TRBV6-2 or TRBV6-3 and TRBJ2-7, with a weak D call TRBD1 (5 bases). V was pared by 4 bases and J by 3 bases, with 16 bases between. From germline, CDR1 is MNHEY and CDR2 SVGEGT. This CDR3 is built from 15 residues. This CDR3 is CASSSPKGMRYEQYF. The CDR3 DNA is TGTGCCAGCAGTTCCCCCAAGGGGATGCGCTACGAGCAGTACTTC.

The V and J genes are TRBV5-1 and TRBJ1-1; TRBD1 might be the D (6 bases). This CDR3 contains 15 residues. Trimming took 0 bases from V and 0 from J, leaving 9 bases between them. Germline lookup yields CDR1 SGHRS and CDR2 YFSETQ. The CDR3 DNA is TGCGCCAGCAGCTTGGACAGGGTCATGAACACTGAAGCTTTCTTT. This sequence encodes CASSLDRVMNTEAFF.